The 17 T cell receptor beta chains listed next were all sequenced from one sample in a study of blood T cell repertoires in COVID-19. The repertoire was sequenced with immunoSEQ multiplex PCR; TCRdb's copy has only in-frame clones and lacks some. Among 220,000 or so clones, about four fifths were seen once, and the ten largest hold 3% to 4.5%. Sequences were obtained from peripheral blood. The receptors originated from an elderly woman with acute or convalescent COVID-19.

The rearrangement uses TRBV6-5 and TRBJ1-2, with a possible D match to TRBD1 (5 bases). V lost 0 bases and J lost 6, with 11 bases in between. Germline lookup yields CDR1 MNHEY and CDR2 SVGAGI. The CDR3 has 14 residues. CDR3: CASSYSLTADGYTF. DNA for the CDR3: TGTGCCAGCAGTTACTCACTGACAGCCGATGGCTACACCTTC.

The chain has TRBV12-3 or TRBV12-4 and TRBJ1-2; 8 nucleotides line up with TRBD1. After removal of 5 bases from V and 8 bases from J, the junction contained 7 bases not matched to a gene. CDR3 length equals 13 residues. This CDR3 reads CASSPRTGLGYTF. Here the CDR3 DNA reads TGTGCCAGCAGTCCGCGGACAGGGCTAGGCTACACCTTC.

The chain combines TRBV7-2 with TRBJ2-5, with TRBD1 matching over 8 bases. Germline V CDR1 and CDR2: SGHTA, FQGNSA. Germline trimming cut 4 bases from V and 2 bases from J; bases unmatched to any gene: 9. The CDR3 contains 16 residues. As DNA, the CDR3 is TGTGCCAGCAGCTCCCGAGACAGGGGTGAGCAAGAGACCCAGTACTTC. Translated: CASSSRDRGEQETQYF. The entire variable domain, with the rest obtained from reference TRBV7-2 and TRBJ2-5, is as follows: GAGVSQSPSNKVTEKGKDVELRCDPISGHTALYWYRQSLGQGLEFLIYFQGNSAPDKSGLPSDRFSAERTGGSVSTLTIQRTQQEDSAVYLCASSSRDRGEQETQYFGPGTRLLVL.

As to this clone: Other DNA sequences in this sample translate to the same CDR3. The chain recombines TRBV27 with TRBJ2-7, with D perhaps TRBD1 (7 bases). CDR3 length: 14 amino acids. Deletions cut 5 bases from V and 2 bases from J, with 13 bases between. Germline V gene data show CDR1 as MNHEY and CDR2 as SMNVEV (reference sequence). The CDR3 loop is CASSTRDRAYEQYF. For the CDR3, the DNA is TGTGCCAGCAGTACGCGGGACAGAGCCTACGAGCAGTACTTC.

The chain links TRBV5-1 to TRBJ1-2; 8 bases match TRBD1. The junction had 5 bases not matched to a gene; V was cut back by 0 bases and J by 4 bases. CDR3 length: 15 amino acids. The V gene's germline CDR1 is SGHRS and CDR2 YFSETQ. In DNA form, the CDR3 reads TGCGCCAGCAGCTTGGACAGGGGGTCGATCTATGGCTACACCTTC. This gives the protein CASSLDRGSIYGYTF. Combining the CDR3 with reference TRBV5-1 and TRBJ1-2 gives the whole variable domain KAGVTQTPRYLIKTRGQQVTLSCSPISGHRSVSWYQQTPGQGLQFLFEYFSETQRNKGNFPGRFSGRQFSNSRSEMNVSTLELGDSALYLCASSLDRGSIYGYTFGSGTRLTVV.

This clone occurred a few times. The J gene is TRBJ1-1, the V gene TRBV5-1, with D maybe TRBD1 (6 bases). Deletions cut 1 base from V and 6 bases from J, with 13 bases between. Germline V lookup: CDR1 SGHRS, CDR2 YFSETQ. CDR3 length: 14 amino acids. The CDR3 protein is CASSLIQGDSEAFF. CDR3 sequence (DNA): TGCGCCAGCAGCTTGATACAGGGAGACTCTGAAGCTTTCTTT.

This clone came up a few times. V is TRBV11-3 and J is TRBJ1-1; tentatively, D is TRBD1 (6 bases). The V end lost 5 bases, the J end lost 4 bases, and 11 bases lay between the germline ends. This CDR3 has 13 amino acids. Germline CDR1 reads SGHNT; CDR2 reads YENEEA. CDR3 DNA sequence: TGTGCCAGCAGCGCCACAGGGACCACTGAAGCTTTCTTT. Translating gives CASSATGTTEAFF.

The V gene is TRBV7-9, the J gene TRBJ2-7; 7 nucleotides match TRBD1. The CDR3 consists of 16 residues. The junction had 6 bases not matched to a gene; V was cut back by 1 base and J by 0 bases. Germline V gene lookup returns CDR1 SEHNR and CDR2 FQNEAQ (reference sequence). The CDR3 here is CASSLGTGVFSYEQYF. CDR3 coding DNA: TGTGCCAGCAGCTTAGGAACAGGGGTCTTCTCCTACGAGCAGTACTTC.

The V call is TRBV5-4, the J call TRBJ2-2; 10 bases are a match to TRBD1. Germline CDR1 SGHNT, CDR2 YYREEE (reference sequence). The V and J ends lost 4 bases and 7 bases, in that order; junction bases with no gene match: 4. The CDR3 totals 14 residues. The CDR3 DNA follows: TGTGCCAGCAGCGAGGGACAGGGGATCGGGGAGCTGTTTTTT. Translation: CASSEGQGIGELFF. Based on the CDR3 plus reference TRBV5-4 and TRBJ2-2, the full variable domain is ETGVTQSPTHLIKTRGQQVTLRCSSQSGHNTVSWYQQALGQGPQFIFQYYREEENGRGNFPPRFSGLQFPNYSSELNVNALELDDSALYLCASSEGQGIGELFFGEGSRLTVL.

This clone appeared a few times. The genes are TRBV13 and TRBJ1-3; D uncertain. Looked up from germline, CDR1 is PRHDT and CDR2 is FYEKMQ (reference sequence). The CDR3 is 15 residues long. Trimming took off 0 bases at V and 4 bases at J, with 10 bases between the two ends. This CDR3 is CASSLGGLGGNTIYF. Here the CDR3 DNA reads TGTGCCAGCAGCTTAGGCGGACTAGGAGGAAACACCATATATTTT.

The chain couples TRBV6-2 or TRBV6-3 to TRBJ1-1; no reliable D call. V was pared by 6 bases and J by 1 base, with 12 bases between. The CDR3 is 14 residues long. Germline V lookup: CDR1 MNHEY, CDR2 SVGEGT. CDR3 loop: CASSLMGQNTEAFF. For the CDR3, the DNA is TGTGCCAGCAGCCTCATGGGCCAGAACACTGAAGCTTTCTTT.

Here the CDR3 DNA reads TGTGCCAGCACCCTAATGGGGGGGCAGAAACTGTTTTTT. It encodes CASTLMGGQKLFF. The chain is built from TRBV12-3 or TRBV12-4 and TRBJ1-4; TRBD1 is a possible D gene (6 bases). This CDR3 has 13 amino acids. V dropped 7 bases and J dropped 11 bases, with 17 bases sitting between them.

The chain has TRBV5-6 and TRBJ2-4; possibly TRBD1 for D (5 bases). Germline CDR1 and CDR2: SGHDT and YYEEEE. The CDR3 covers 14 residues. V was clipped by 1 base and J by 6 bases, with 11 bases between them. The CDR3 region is CASSLRTLGNIQYF. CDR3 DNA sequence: TGTGCCAGCAGCTTGAGGACACTCGGAAACATTCAGTACTTC.

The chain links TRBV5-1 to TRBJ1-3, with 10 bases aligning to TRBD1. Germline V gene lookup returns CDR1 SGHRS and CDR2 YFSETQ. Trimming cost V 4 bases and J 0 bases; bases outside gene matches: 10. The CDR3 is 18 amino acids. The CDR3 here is CASSGAEGTGASGNTIYF. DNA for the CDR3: TGCGCCAGCAGCGGGGCGGAGGGGACAGGGGCCTCTGGAAACACCATATATTTT.

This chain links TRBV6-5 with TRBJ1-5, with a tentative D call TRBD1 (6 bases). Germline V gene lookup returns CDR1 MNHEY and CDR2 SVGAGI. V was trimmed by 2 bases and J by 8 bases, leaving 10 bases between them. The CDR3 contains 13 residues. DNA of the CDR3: TGTGCCAGCAGTTACGACAGGTTCGAGCCCCAGCATTTT. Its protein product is CASSYDRFEPQHF.

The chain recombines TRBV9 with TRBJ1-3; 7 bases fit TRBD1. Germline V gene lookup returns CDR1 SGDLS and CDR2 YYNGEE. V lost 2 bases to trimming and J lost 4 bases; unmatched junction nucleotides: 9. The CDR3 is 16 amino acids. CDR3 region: CASSVTGDQLGNTIYF. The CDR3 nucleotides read TGTGCCAGCAGCGTTACAGGGGATCAGCTGGGAAACACCATATATTTT. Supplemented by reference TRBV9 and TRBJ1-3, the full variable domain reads DSGVTQTPKHLITATGQRVTLRCSPRSGDLSVYWYQQSLDQGLQFLIQYYNGEERAKGNILERFSAQQFPDLHSELNLSSLELGDSALYFCASSVTGDQLGNTIYFGEGSWLTVV.

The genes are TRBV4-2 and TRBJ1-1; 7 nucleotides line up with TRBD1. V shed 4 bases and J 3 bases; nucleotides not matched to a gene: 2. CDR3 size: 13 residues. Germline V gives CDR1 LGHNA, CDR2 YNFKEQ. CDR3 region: CASSPRGYTEAFF. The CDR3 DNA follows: TGTGCCAGCAGCCCCAGGGGGTACACTGAAGCTTTCTTT.